The rows below give T cell receptor beta chains drawn from one sample of a study of blood T cell repertoires in COVID-19. Clones were read by immunoSEQ multiplex PCR, and TCRdb kept only the in-frame ones, dropping some. The sample has about 120,000 clones; about nine tenths are singletons. The specimen sequenced was peripheral blood. All receptors come from a man between 45 and 60 years old with active COVID-19. CDR3s include the opening cysteine and the closing phenylalanine or tryptophan. Fields, in order: J gene, clone size, V gene, D gene, CDR3 DNA, CDR3 protein. A D gene is named only where the DNA matches it firmly. Rows may omit the clone size; those that give it use once, few, many or a size class.

TRBJ2-3,once,TRBV4-1,NA,TGCGCCAGCAGCCAAGGAGATTCGGGTCCAGATACGCAGTATTTT,CASSQGDSGPDTQYF
TRBJ1-6,NA,TRBV30,NA,TGTGCCTGGAGGCGGGTCGGGGATTCACCCCTCCACTTT,CAWRRVGDSPLHF
TRBJ2-7,NA,TRBV5-6,TRBD1,TGTGCCAGCAGGTCGACAGGGAAGGGCTACGAGCAGTACTTC,CASRSTGKGYEQYF
TRBJ1-5,NA,TRBV6-6,NA,TGTGCCAGCAGCGCTACCCTCAATCAGCCCCAGCATTTT,CASSATLNQPQHF
TRBJ1-2,NA,TRBV11-2,NA,TGTGCCAGCAGCTTCGCCAGGGAGGGTGGCTACACCTTC,CASSFAREGGYTF
TRBJ1-6,NA,TRBV18,TRBD1,TGTGCCAGCACCCGGGACAGGGGTTTCGTGAATTCACCCCTCCACTTT,CASTRDRGFVNSPLHF
TRBJ2-1,NA,TRBV19,TRBD2,TGTGCCAGTAGTAATTGGCGGGAGTTGTCCTACAATGAGCAGTTCTTC,CASSNWRELSYNEQFF
TRBJ2-2,NA,TRBV25-1,NA,TGTGCCAGCAGTGAAACGGGGACGAACACCGGGGAGCTGTTTTTT,CASSETGTNTGELFF
TRBJ1-2,NA,TRBV5-4,TRBD1,TGTGCCAGCAGCTTAACAGGGGGGGGTGACTATGGCTACACCTTC,CASSLTGGGDYGYTF
TRBJ1-2,NA,TRBV4-2,NA,TGTGCCAGCAGCCAAGACTTGAGTGCGAGATATGGCTACACCTTC,CASSQDLSARYGYTF
TRBJ2-2,NA,TRBV7-9,NA,TGTGCCAGCAGCTCGACTAGTACCGGGGAGCTGTTTTTT,CASSSTSTGELFF
TRBJ2-7,NA,TRBV5-1,NA,TGCGCCAGCAGCTTGGGTGGCGGGGGCAACTCCTACGAGCAGTACTTC,CASSLGGGGNSYEQYF
TRBJ1-1,NA,TRBV20-1,NA,TGCAGTGCTGACAAGAACACTGAAGCTTTCTTT,CSADKNTEAFF
TRBJ2-5,NA,TRBV12-5,NA,TGTGCTAGTGGTTTGGGTGGATTTAGGAGAGAGACCCAGTACTTC,CASGLGGFRRETQYF
TRBJ1-4,NA,TRBV3-1/TRBV3-2,TRBD1,TGTGCCAGCAGCCCACGCGGCGGACAGGGCTTGACTAATGAAAAACTGTTTTTT,CASSPRGGQGLTNEKLFF
TRBJ1-5,NA,TRBV30,NA,TGTGCCTCATCGGGTAGCAATCAGCCCCAGCATTTT,CASSGSNQPQHF
TRBJ2-7,once,TRBV3-1/TRBV3-2,TRBD2,TGTGCCAGCTCCCTTACGGGACTAGCGGGGCCATCCTCCTACGAGCAGTACTTC,CASSLTGLAGPSSYEQYF
TRBJ2-1,NA,TRBV6-5,TRBD2,TGTGCCAGCAGTTTGGGGACTAGCGGGAGCAATGAGCAGTTCTTC,CASSLGTSGSNEQFF
TRBJ1-2,NA,TRBV5-4,TRBD1,TGTGCCAGCAGCAACGCCGCGACAGGGAGAGGTGGGGGCGGCTACACCTTC,CASSNAATGRGGGGYTF
TRBJ2-3,NA,TRBV19,NA,TGTGCCAGTAGTATAAGCGGTCTAGGCACAGATACGCAGTATTTT,CASSISGLGTDTQYF
TRBJ2-1,NA,TRBV12-5,TRBD2,TGTGCTAGTGGTTACCGCCTAGCGGGAGTTTCGAATGAGCAGTTCTTC,CASGYRLAGVSNEQFF
TRBJ1-5,NA,TRBV20-1,TRBD1,TGCAGTGCTAGTGCGGACAGGGGGCATCAGCCCCAGCATTTT,CSASADRGHQPQHF
TRBJ2-2,NA,TRBV19,TRBD1,TGTGCCAGTAGCGAAACAGGGGGAACCGGGGAGCTGTTTTTT,CASSETGGTGELFF
TRBJ1-1,NA,TRBV5-6,NA,TGTGCCAGCAGCTCCGCCGGGACTAAAGCTTTCTTT,CASSSAGTKAFF
TRBJ2-1,NA,TRBV7-3,TRBD2,TGTGCCAGCAGCCCCGGACTAGCGGGGGGAAGGGGTGAGCAGTTCTTC,CASSPGLAGGRGEQFF
TRBJ2-5,NA,TRBV6-5,NA,TGTGCCAGCAGTTACGCGGCCAATCGACAAGAGACCCAGTACTTC,CASSYAANRQETQYF
TRBJ2-3,NA,TRBV5-8,TRBD2,TGTGCCAGCAGCCCCGGGACTAGCAACGGGGCAGATACGCAGTATTTT,CASSPGTSNGADTQYF
TRBJ2-2,NA,TRBV9,TRBD2,TGTGCCAGCAGCGTACCCCGGGCTAGCGGGAACACCGGGGAGCTGTTTTTT,CASSVPRASGNTGELFF
TRBJ1-4,NA,TRBV5-8,TRBD1,TGTGCCAGCAGCTTACAGGGGTCTAATGAAAAACTGTTTTTT,CASSLQGSNEKLFF
TRBJ1-2,NA,TRBV5-5,NA,TGTGCCAGCGGAAGGAACGGGGGTTACTATGGCTACACCTTC,CASGRNGGYYGYTF
TRBJ1-5,NA,TRBV10-2,NA,TGCGCCAGCAGTGAGTTCGCCGCGCTAACTACTCAGCCCCAGCATTTT,CASSEFAALTTQPQHF
TRBJ2-4,NA,TRBV7-9,TRBD1,TGTGCCAGCAGCACGTACCGGGACAGGGGGCGCATCCCACATAGAGTAAACATTCAGTACTTC,CASSTYRDRGRIPHRVNIQYF
TRBJ1-1,NA,TRBV30,NA,TGTGCCTGGAGTGAGCGCAGCCTGGGGCTTGAAGCTTTCTTT,CAWSERSLGLEAFF
TRBJ1-6,NA,TRBV7-8,NA,TGTGCCAGCAGCTTCCAGGAAATGTCACCCCTCCACTTT,CASSFQEMSPLHF
TRBJ2-1,NA,TRBV2,TRBD2,TGTGCCAGCAGTGGCGGGAGCTCCTACAATGAGCAGTTCTTC,CASSGGSSYNEQFF
TRBJ1-3,NA,TRBV11-2,NA,TGTGCCAGCAGCTTGTCCATCTCTGGAAACACCATATATTTT,CASSLSISGNTIYF
TRBJ2-2,NA,TRBV3-1/TRBV3-2,TRBD1,TGTGCCAGCAGCAAGGGACAGGCAGCGAACACCGGGGAGCTGTTTTTT,CASSKGQAANTGELFF
TRBJ1-5,NA,TRBV6-5,NA,TGTGCCAGCAGCGACGCAGGGCTTGGAGATCAGCCCCAGCATTTT,CASSDAGLGDQPQHF
TRBJ1-1,NA,TRBV6-1,NA,TGTGCCAGCAGGGGTCCAATCAGGGCGAACACTGAAGCTTTCTTT,CASRGPIRANTEAFF
TRBJ2-2,NA,TRBV6-5,TRBD2,TGTGCCAGCAGCTGGACTAGCGGGAGCACCGGGGAGCTGTTTTTT,CASSWTSGSTGELFF
TRBJ2-5,NA,TRBV6-1,NA,TGTGCCAGCAGTGGAGTGGTTTTGTCGGGATGGGCGACGAAGGAAGAGACCCAGTACTTC,CASSGVVLSGWATKEETQYF
TRBJ2-5,NA,TRBV11-2,NA,TGTGCCAGCAGCCAGGACTCCTCCCAAGAGACCCAGTACTTC,CASSQDSSQETQYF
TRBJ2-7,NA,TRBV5-1,NA,TGCGCCAGCAGCCCCTCCCCAGGGGAGGGATCCTACGAGCAGTACTTC,CASSPSPGEGSYEQYF
TRBJ2-1,NA,TRBV24-1,TRBD2,TGTGCCACCAGTGACCCCATAACTAGCGGAATAAACAATGAGCAGTTCTTC,CATSDPITSGINNEQFF
TRBJ2-1,NA,TRBV19,TRBD2,TGTGCCAGTATGGGGCGGGAGGGCGTCCACAATGAGCAGTTCTTC,CASMGREGVHNEQFF
TRBJ1-1,NA,TRBV9,NA,TGTGCCAGCAGCGTAGACGGGTCAACGGGTGAAGCTTTCTTT,CASSVDGSTGEAFF
TRBJ1-5,NA,TRBV6-2/TRBV6-3,NA,TGTGCCAGCAGTTACCTCCGCGGGGGGCCGAATCAGCCCCAGCATTTT,CASSYLRGGPNQPQHF
TRBJ1-2,NA,TRBV6-1,NA,TGTGCCAGCAGTGAAGCCAGGGGCCGAGGCTACACCTTC,CASSEARGRGYTF
TRBJ1-1,NA,TRBV12-5,NA,TGTGCTAGTGGTTTATCCATCGACAGGAGAAACGAAGCTTTCTTT,CASGLSIDRRNEAFF
TRBJ2-6,NA,TRBV3-1/TRBV3-2,TRBD2,TGTGCCAGCAGCCGGACTAGCGGCTCTGGGGCCAACGTCCTGACTTTC,CASSRTSGSGANVLTF
TRBJ2-1,NA,TRBV6-5,NA,TGTGCCACCAAGCCGGGACTTGCCACCTACAATGAGCAGTTCTTC,CATKPGLATYNEQFF
TRBJ1-1,NA,TRBV25-1,NA,TGTGCCAGCAGAGGGACTAACACTGAAGCTTTCTTT,CASRGTNTEAFF
TRBJ2-7,NA,TRBV21-1,NA,TGTGCCAGCAGCAAACCGGGACAGTACTACGAGCAGTACTTC,CASSKPGQYYEQYF
TRBJ2-3,NA,TRBV7-9,NA,TGTGCCAGCAGCCCGCAGGGACTTGCAGATACGCAGTATTTT,CASSPQGLADTQYF
TRBJ2-3,NA,TRBV5-1,TRBD2,TGCGCCAGCAGCCGCCGTACCGCGGGGGGCACAGATACGCAGTATTTT,CASSRRTAGGTDTQYF